This entry lists 19 T cell receptor beta chains sequenced from one sample in a study of cytomegalovirus exposure and HLA in healthy donors. The PCR had 60 Vbeta and 13 Jbeta primers. Libraries were prepared by immunoSEQ multiplex PCR; TCRdb keeps only in-frame clonotypes and omits some of them. The sample contains 150,000 to 200,000 clones, about two thirds of which appear only once. The sample comprised PBMCs. The source of these receptors is a man aged 25 to 40 in good health and CMV-seropositive.

V is TRBV6-7 and J is TRBJ2-3; TRBD2 agrees at 8 bases. TRBV6-7 belongs to the ORF category, with a function that is uncertain. V lost 0 bases to trimming and J lost 0 bases; unmatched junction nucleotides: 8. The CDR3 has 18 amino acids. The CDR3, as DNA: TGTGCCAGCAGTTACTCGAAGGAGCGGGAGAGCAGCACAGATACGCAGTATTTT. Protein sequence: CASSYSKERESSTDTQYF.

The rearrangement joins TRBV19 to TRBJ1-3, with D perhaps TRBD1 (5 bases). CDR1 is LNHDA and CDR2 is SQIVND in the germline V gene (reference sequence). The CDR3 consists of 13 residues. The V and J ends lost 5 bases and 4 bases respectively, with 9 bases between them. CDR3 coding DNA: TGTGCCAGTAGTCAGGGTACAGGAAACACCATATATTTT. Residues: CASSQGTGNTIYF.

The V and J genes are TRBV7-9 and TRBJ2-1, with TRBD1 matching over 8 bases. The germline CDR1 and CDR2 sequences are SEHNR and FQNEAQ (reference sequence). CDR3 size: 15 residues. With V trimmed by 2 bases and J by 8 bases, 8 bases remained unmatched. DNA of the CDR3: TGTGCCAGCAGCTTATTTTCGGACAGGGTCTATGAGCAGTTCTTC. This codes for CASSLFSDRVYEQFF. The full variable domain, completed using reference TRBV7-9 and TRBJ2-1, is DTGVSQNPRHKITKRGQNVTFRCDPISEHNRLYWYRQTLGQGPEFLTYFQNEAQLEKSRLLSDRFSAERPKGSFSTLEIQRTEQGDSAMYLCASSLFSDRVYEQFFGPGTRLTVL.

The sample holds a few counts of this clone. The J gene is TRBJ2-5, the V gene TRBV11-2; 11 bases map to TRBD2. V lost 6 bases and J lost 5; bases outside the gene matches: 8. The CDR3 spans 15 residues. Looked up from germline, CDR1 is SGHAT and CDR2 is FQNNGV. This CDR3 is CASRGLAGNRETQYF. The CDR3 DNA is TGTGCCAGCAGAGGACTAGCGGGTAACCGGGAGACCCAGTACTTC.

The chain carries TRBV7-9 and TRBJ2-1, with 9 bases fitting TRBD1. After removal of 5 bases from V and 12 bases from J, the junction contained 14 bases not matched to a gene. CDR1 is SEHNR and CDR2 is FQNEAQ in the germline V gene (reference sequence). The length of the CDR3 is 15 residues. The CDR3 here is CASSKTGGSMSGQFF. The CDR3 coding sequence is TGTGCCAGCAGCAAAACAGGGGGCTCGATGTCTGGGCAGTTCTTC. Using reference TRBV7-9 and TRBJ2-1 for the parts outside the CDR3, the full variable domain is DTGVSQNPRHKITKRGQNVTFRCDPISEHNRLYWYRQTLGQGPEFLTYFQNEAQLEKSRLLSDRFSAERPKGSFSTLEIQRTEQGDSAMYLCASSKTGGSMSGQFFGPGTRLTVL.

The chain employs TRBV6-1 and TRBJ1-4; D unresolved. CDR3 length: 13 amino acids. Germline values: CDR1 MNHNS, CDR2 SASEGT. V lost 7 bases to trimming and J lost 7 bases, with 13 bases between them. CDR3 sequence: CASTPLGSEKLFF. The CDR3 coding sequence is TGTGCCAGCACCCCTTTAGGGAGTGAAAAACTGTTTTTT.

This clone was picked up a small number of times. This sequence joins TRBV10-3 and TRBJ1-1; 7 bases map to TRBD1. Germline CDR1 ENHRY, CDR2 SYGVKD. There are 13 residues in the CDR3. V was pared by 6 bases and J by 3 bases, with 4 bases of the junction left unmatched. Here the CDR3 reads CAIRAGTDTEAFF. The CDR3 bases are TGTGCCATCAGAGCAGGGACAGACACTGAAGCTTTCTTT.

The chain joins TRBV11-3 to TRBJ2-1; 9 bases line up with TRBD2. This CDR3 spans 15 amino acids. Per germline, CDR1 SGHNT and CDR2 YENEEA. Germline trimming cut 1 base from V and 5 bases from J; bases unmatched to any gene: 3. The CDR3 DNA reads as TGTGCCAGCAGCTTAGGACTAGCGGTAAACAATGAGCAGTTCTTC. Amino acid sequence: CASSLGLAVNNEQFF. Supplemented by reference TRBV11-3 and TRBJ2-1, the full variable domain reads EAGVVQSPRYKIIEKKQPVAFWCNPISGHNTLYWYLQNLGQGPELLIRYENEEAVDDSQLPKDRFSAERLKGVDSTLKIQPAELGDSAVYLCASSLGLAVNNEQFFGPGTRLTVL.

The chain combines TRBV6-1 with TRBJ2-7; D is ambiguous. V shed 4 bases and J shed 5 bases, with 12 bases lying between them. The CDR3 contains 13 residues. Per germline, CDR1 MNHNS and CDR2 SASEGT. The CDR3 nucleotides read TGTGCCAGCAGTGTGGTTGGCGGCAACGAGCAGTACTTC. Translated: CASSVVGGNEQYF.

The V call is TRBV2, the J call TRBJ1-5; possible D gene TRBD1, 5 bases. The CDR3 runs to 15 residues. The germline V gene has CDR1 SNHLY and CDR2 FYNNEI. With 6 bases removed from V and 4 bases from J, the gap between germline ends came to 16 bases. The CDR3 is CASRDQGFSNQPQHF. CDR3 nucleotides: TGTGCCAGCAGAGACCAGGGTTTCTCTAATCAGCCCCAGCATTTT.

This chain uses TRBV11-2 with TRBJ2-5; a weak D match, TRBD1 (6 bases). The last part of the DNA fits TRBJ2-7 better; the J call may be wrong. From germline, CDR1 is SGHAT and CDR2 FQNNGV. The CDR3 runs to 13 residues. CDR3 bases: TGTGCCAGCGTAGGACAGCTAAACTACGAGCAGTACTTC. Translation: CASVGQLNYEQYF.

The rearrangement links TRBV28 to TRBJ1-5; D is uncertain. The germline gives CDR1 MDHEN, CDR2 SYDVKM. V was pared by 5 bases and J by 6 bases, with 17 bases between. CDR3 size: 15 residues. The CDR3 reads CASSPPSGKGQPQHF. In DNA, the CDR3 is TGTGCCAGCAGTCCACCCTCGGGGAAGGGTCAGCCCCAGCATTTT.

This clone appeared once. The rearrangement uses TRBV6-1 and TRBJ2-3; 8 bases map to TRBD2. J lost 4 bases, V lost 2 bases, and 5 bases had no gene match. The CDR3 runs to 15 residues. The germline V gene has CDR1 MNHNS and CDR2 SASEGT. CDR3 nucleotides: TGTGCCAGCAGTGAATGGCGGGAGGTGGCAGATACGCAGTATTTT. Encoded protein: CASSEWREVADTQYF.

This clone occurred once. The chain joins TRBV7-8 to TRBJ2-1; 10 bases are a match to TRBD2. The CDR3 has 15 amino acids. Per the germline V gene, CDR1 is SGHVS and CDR2 is FQNEAQ. The V gene end was trimmed by 6 bases and the J gene end by 7 bases; junction bases not matched to a gene: 9. The CDR3 DNA sequence: TGTGCCAGCAGTTTTGGACTAGCGGCGATTAATGAGCAGTTCTTC. Its protein product is CASSFGLAAINEQFF.

The chain is built from TRBV7-3 and TRBJ1-1; 7 bases align to TRBD1. V lost 5 bases to trimming and J lost 0 bases; unmatched junction nucleotides: 3. The length of the CDR3 is 14 residues. From germline, CDR1 is SGHTA and CDR2 FQGTGA. The CDR3 nucleotides read TGTGCCAGCAGCACAGGACAGGTGAACACTGAAGCTTTCTTT. It is translated as CASSTGQVNTEAFF. Combining the CDR3 with reference TRBV7-3 and TRBJ1-1 gives the whole variable domain GAGVSQTPSNKVTEKGKYVELRCDPISGHTALYWYRQSLGQGPEFLIYFQGTGAADDSGLPNDRFFAVRPEGSVSTLKIQRTERGDSAVYLCASSTGQVNTEAFFGQGTRLTVV.

This chain joins TRBV6-5 and TRBJ1-6, with a weak D call TRBD1 (5 bases). Trimming removed 2 bases from V and 7 bases from J, with 15 bases in between. Germline V gives CDR1 MNHEY, CDR2 SVGAGI. This CDR3 contains 16 residues. CDR3 region: CASSYLPTVGNSPLHF. CDR3 in DNA: TGTGCCAGCAGTTACCTACCGACAGTTGGGAATTCACCCCTCCACTTT.

This clone was detected only a few times. The chain employs TRBV7-9 and TRBJ2-7; 14 bases match TRBD2. CDR3 length: 15 amino acids. V shed 5 bases, J shed 3 bases, and the junction held 3 bases outside the gene matches. Germline V CDR1 and CDR2: SEHNR, FQNEAQ (reference sequence). The CDR3 region has the DNA TGTGCCAGCAGCGTCGGACTAGCGGGGGGCTACGAGCAGTACTTC. It yields the protein CASSVGLAGGYEQYF.

This clone came up a few times. The genes are TRBV5-1 and TRBJ2-3; TRBD2 agrees at 8 bases. V shed 4 bases and J 2 bases; nucleotides not matched to a gene: 6. CDR1 and CDR2 (germline): SGHRS, YFSETQ. This CDR3 has 15 residues. CDR3 region: CASSGIAGLTDTQYF. Here the CDR3 DNA reads TGCGCCAGCAGCGGGATAGCGGGGCTCACAGATACGCAGTATTTT. Supplemented by reference TRBV5-1 and TRBJ2-3, the full variable domain reads KAGVTQTPRYLIKTRGQQVTLSCSPISGHRSVSWYQQTPGQGLQFLFEYFSETQRNKGNFPGRFSGRQFSNSRSEMNVSTLELGDSALYLCASSGIAGLTDTQYFGPGTRLTVL.

V and J are TRBV30 and TRBJ2-5; 7 bases map to TRBD2. Germline assignment: CDR1 GTSNPN and CDR2 SVGIG (reference sequence). The CDR3 spans 14 residues. V lost 2 bases, J lost 5 bases, and 8 bases stayed unmatched. The CDR3 nucleotides read TGTGCCTGGAGTAAGGGACTACACTCGGAGACCCAGTACTTC. Residues: CAWSKGLHSETQYF. Full variable domain (missing parts from reference TRBV30 and TRBJ2-5): SQTIHQWPATLVQPVGSPLSLECTVEGTSNPNLYWYRQAAGRGLQLLFYSVGIGQISSEVPQNLSASRPQDRQFILSSKKLLLSDSGFYLCAWSKGLHSETQYFGPGTRLLVL.